The clone carrying this T cell receptor beta chain was seen just once. Antigen: not known. Profiling of TCR beta VDJ combinations and CDR3 sequences used genomic DNA as template. TCRdb passed the reads through MiXCR, listing each CDR3 protein once. Among some 200,000 distinct CDR3 sequences, 34% were seen once, and the ten largest hold roughly 1.1%. The sample is drawn from a study of CD8+CD57+ T cells in acquired aplastic anemia. Whole-study context: Sorted cells (CD4+ and CD8+) yielded DNA amounts that averaged approximately 3.1 ug. Healthy donor CD4+ samples were sequenced to a depth that averaged about 10.8 million reads.

Germline V gene sequence: CDR1 LNHDA, CDR2 SQIVND (reference sequence). There are 15 residues in the CDR3. Losses at the gene ends were 3 bases for V and 4 bases for J; bases not matched to a gene: 8. Broader study findings: Patients were compared with controls for CD8+ Simpson's diversity, and no significant difference emerged. Comparison of patients with controls identified some 29 shared CD8+ CDR3 sequences.

The sequenced material came from sorted CD4+, CD8+, or CD8+CD57+ T cells (not recorded which) from PBMCs. The TCR originated in a human donor in good health, serving as a control. The chain has TRBV19 and TRBJ2-7; 8 bases align to TRBD1. The CDR3 is CASSIFRGQAYEQYF. The CDR3 nucleotides read TGTGCCAGTAGTATCTTCCGGGGACAGGCGTACGAGCAGTACTTC.